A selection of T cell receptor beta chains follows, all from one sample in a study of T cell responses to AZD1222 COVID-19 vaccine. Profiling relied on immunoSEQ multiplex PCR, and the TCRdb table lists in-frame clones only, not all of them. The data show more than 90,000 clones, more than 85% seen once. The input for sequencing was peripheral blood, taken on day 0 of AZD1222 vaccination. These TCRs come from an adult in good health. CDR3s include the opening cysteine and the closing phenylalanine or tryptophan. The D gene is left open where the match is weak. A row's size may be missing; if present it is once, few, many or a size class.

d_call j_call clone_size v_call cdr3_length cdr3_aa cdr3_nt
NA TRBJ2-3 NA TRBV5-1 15 CASSLGQIYTDTQYF TGCGCCAGCAGCTTAGGACAGATCTACACAGATACGCAGTATTTT
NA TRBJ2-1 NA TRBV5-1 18 CASSLGTPQIRDYNEQFF TGCGCCAGCAGCTTAGGAACCCCCCAAATAAGGGATTACAATGAGCAGTTCTTC
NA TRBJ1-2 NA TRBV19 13 CASTQKVFNGYTF TGTGCCAGTACCCAAAAGGTGTTTAATGGCTACACCTTC
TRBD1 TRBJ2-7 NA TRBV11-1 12 CASSRQGHEQYF TGTGCCAGCAGCCGACAGGGACACGAGCAGTACTTC
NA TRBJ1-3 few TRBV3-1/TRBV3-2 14 CASSQSGSGNTIYF TGTGCCAGCAGCCAATCGGGTTCTGGAAACACCATATATTTT
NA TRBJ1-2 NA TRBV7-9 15 CASSLPRARDYGYTF TGTGCCAGCAGCCTTCCGCGGGCGAGGGACTATGGCTACACCTTC
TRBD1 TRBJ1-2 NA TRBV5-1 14 CASSPNGQGAGYTF TGCGCCAGCAGCCCAAACGGACAGGGGGCCGGCTACACCTTC
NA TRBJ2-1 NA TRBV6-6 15 CASSKTRGSYNEQFF TGTGCCAGCAGCAAGACTAGAGGTTCCTACAATGAGCAGTTCTTC
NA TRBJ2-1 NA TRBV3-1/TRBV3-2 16 CASSPSETAYYNEQFF TGTGCCAGCAGCCCCTCGGAGACAGCGTACTACAATGAGCAGTTCTTC
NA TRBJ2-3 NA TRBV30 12 CAWSQAIDTQYF TGTGCCTGGAGTCAGGCCATAGATACGCAGTATTTT
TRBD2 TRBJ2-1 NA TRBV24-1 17 CATSELTGTSGRNEQFF TGTGCCACCAGTGAACTAACCGGGACTAGCGGGAGGAATGAGCAGTTCTTC
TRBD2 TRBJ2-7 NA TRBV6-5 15 CASKNLAGVANEQYF TGTGCCAGCAAAAACCTAGCGGGAGTCGCCAACGAGCAGTACTTC
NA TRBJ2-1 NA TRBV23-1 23 CASGPKNLEIFIETLWDWDEQFF TGCGCCAGCGGTCCCAAAAATTTGGAGATTTTCATTGAGACCCTATGGGACTGGGATGAGCAGTTCTTC
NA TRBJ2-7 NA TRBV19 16 CASSPSLFAGSYEQYF TGTGCCAGTAGTCCTTCCCTATTTGCCGGGAGCTACGAGCAGTACTTC
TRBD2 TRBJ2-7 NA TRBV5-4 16 CASSLGSGSSSYEQYF TGTGCCAGCAGCTTAGGTAGCGGGTCGAGCTCCTACGAGCAGTACTTC
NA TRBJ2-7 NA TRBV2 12 CASRGAAYEQYF TGTGCCAGCCGGGGGGCAGCGTACGAGCAGTACTTC
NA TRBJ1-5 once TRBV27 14 CASTTAQRNQPQHF TGTGCCAGCACCACAGCCCAGAGGAATCAGCCCCAGCATTTT
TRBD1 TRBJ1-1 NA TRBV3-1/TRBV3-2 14 CASSPTGAHTEAFF TGTGCCAGCAGCCCCACAGGGGCGCATACTGAAGCTTTCTTT
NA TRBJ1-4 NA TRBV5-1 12 CASNGANEKLFF TGCGCCAGCAACGGGGCTAATGAAAAACTGTTTTTT
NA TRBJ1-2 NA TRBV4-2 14 CASSQEGQHYGYTF TGTGCCAGCAGCCAAGAAGGGCAGCACTATGGCTACACCTTC
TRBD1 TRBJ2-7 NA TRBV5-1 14 CASTTPGQIDEQYF TGCGCCAGCACAACTCCGGGACAGATAGACGAGCAGTACTTC